This T cell receptor beta chain was sequenced during a study of control samples from healthy donors and cancer patients (dated by TCRdb to 2019 to 2021). Of note for this clone: It has no known antigen specificity. There are no base qualities to consult, and no much larger clone falls within one base.

The germline V gene (reference sequence) supplies CDR1 LGHDT and CDR2 YNNKEL. The V end loses 3 bases and the J end loses 7 bases, and a stretch of 12 bases separates them. Taken from cysteine to phenylalanine, the CDR3 has 14 residues. Only the CDR3 region is kept as DNA, spanning 42 bases read in frame from base 1. The method was the immunoSEQ multiplex PCR assay. Not all clones reach the TCRdb copy of this immuneACCESS table, which keeps in-frame sequences only. Checked studies attribute under half of the gap to unresolved V genes and leave the rest unexplained. This sample lists some 65,000 clones; roughly 84% were detected once. The biggest ten clones account for about 3.1% of the sample.

The sample taken for sequencing was PBMCs. The rearrangement joined TRBV3-1 (or the pseudogene TRBV3-2) to TRBJ1-4; 6 matching bases give a weak D call of TRBD1. The source of this sequence is a woman between 50 and 59 years old with lung cancer. The sequenced DNA: TGTGCCAGCAGCCAGGCAGGGGCATCTGAAAAACTGTTTTTT. The encoded protein is CASSQAGASEKLFF.